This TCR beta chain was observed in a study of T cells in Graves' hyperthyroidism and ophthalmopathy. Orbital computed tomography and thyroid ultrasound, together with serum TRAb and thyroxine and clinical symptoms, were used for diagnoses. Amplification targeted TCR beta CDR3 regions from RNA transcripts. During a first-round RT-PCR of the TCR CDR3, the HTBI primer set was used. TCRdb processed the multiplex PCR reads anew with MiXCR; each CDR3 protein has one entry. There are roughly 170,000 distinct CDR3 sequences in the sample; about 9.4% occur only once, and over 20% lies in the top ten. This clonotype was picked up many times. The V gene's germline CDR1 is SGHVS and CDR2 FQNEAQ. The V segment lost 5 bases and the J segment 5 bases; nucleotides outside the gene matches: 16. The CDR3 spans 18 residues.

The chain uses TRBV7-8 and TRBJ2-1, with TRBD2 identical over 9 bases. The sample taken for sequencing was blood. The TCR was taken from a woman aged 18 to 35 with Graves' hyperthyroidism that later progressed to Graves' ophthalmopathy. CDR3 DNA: TGTGCCAGCAGCCGTAGGGAGCGGGAGGTGCTTTGGGACAATGAGCAGTTCTTC. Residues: CASSRREREVLWDNEQFF.